This TCR beta chain was documented in a study of identical twins. Each cDNA held unique molecular identifiers, and template switching gave it a universal primer site. TCRdb processed the 5' RACE reads anew with MiXCR; each CDR3 protein has one entry. Of nearly 250,000 distinct CDR3 sequences detected, around 6.6% appear once; the ten largest clones hold 3.5% to 4%. Per the germline V gene, CDR1 is KGHDR and CDR2 is SFDVKD. V lost 6 bases, J lost 4 bases, and 14 bases lay in between. The CDR3 is 14 residues long. The same sample was also studied in work on yellow fever vaccine responses in identical twins. In that study: As reported, the vaccine T cell response of twins seemed partly convergent and partly personalized.

Sequencing was done on a sample of memory (CD45RO+) T cells sorted from blood. The V and J genes are TRBV24-1 and TRBJ2-5; D is tentatively TRBD1 or TRBD2 (5 bases each). This receptor was taken from a woman aged 18-29 years in good health. The CDR3 DNA follows: TGTGCCACCAGTTCCCCCGGGACGGGAGAGACCCAGTACTTC. Residues: CATSSPGTGETQYF.